A selection of T cell receptor beta chains follows, all from one sample in a study of tumor-infiltrating lymphocytes in primary liver carcinoma. TCRdb used MiXCR to reprocess the multiplex PCR reads, holding one entry per CDR3 protein. This table holds 100,000 to 150,000 distinct CDR3 sequences, roughly three fifths found once. The specimen sequenced was liver tumor tissue from sampling region 1. The receptors originated from a woman aged 55-75 years with primary liver carcinoma and hepatitis B virus infection. Each CDR3 is given with its conserved first and last residue. Each record gives: clone size, D gene, V gene, J gene, CDR3 protein, CDR3 DNA. The D gene is left open where the match is weak. Part of the rows lack a size; the others show once, few, many or a class for expanded clones.

>once|.|TRBV12-3/TRBV12-4|TRBJ1-1
CTSTLGGLEGEAFF
TGTACCAGCACCCTTGGGGGCTTAGAGGGTGAAGCTTTCTTT
>.|.|TRBV11-2|TRBJ2-1
CASSLTTGTNNGQFF
TGTGCCAGCAGCTTAACTACCGGGACCAACAATGGGCAGTTCTTC
>.|TRBD2|TRBV11-3|TRBJ2-3
CACSPLAGGADTQYF
TGTGCCTGCAGCCCCCTGGCGGGAGGAGCAGATACGCAGTATTTT
>once|.|TRBV11-2|TRBJ2-1
CARSLGGGQLRNEQSF
TGTGCCAGGAGCTTAGGGGGGGGTCAGCTGAGGAATGAGCAGTCCTTC
>.|.|TRBV11-2|TRBJ2-7
CASSKLQVYKQYF
TGTGCCAGCAGTAAACTACAAGTCTACAAGCAGTACTTC
>.|.|TRBV6-6|TRBJ2-1
CTGTHGGSYNEQFF
TGTACCGGCACCCACGGGGGTTCCTACAATGAGCAGTTCTTC
>many|TRBD2|TRBV29-1|TRBJ2-7
CSVISGSEQYF
TGCAGCGTCATTAGCGGGTCCGAGCAGTACTTC
>.|.|TRBV12-3/TRBV12-4|TRBJ2-7
CASSLVQMSSYEKYF
TGTGCCAGCAGTTTAGTCCAGATGAGCTCCTACGAGAAGTACTTC
>few|.|TRBV11-2|TRBJ2-7
CASSSDNTRYEQYF
TGTGCCAGCAGCTCAGACAACACGCGCTACGAGCAGTACTTC
>.|TRBD2|TRBV29-1|TRBJ2-3
CNVDNAGVADTLYF
TGCAACGTTGACAACGCGGGAGTGGCAGATACGCTGTATTTT
>.|.|TRBV11-2|TRBJ1-3
CAGSQVGILGNTIYF
TGTGCCGGCAGCCAAGTCGGGATTTTAGGAAACACCATATATTTT
>.|TRBD2|TRBV11-2|TRBJ2-1
CASSFRRAGWGGNEQFF
TGTGCCAGCAGCTTCCGCAGGGCGGGATGGGGGGGCAATGAGCAGTTCTTC
>.|.|TRBV11-3|TRBJ1-3
CAGREDSGNTICF
TGTGCCGGCAGAGAGGACTCTGGAAACACCATATGTTTT
>many|.|TRBV5-8|TRBJ2-7
CASSRYPTDPPYEQYF
TGTGCCAGCAGCCGTTACCCCACCGACCCGCCCTACGAGCAGTACTTC
>.|TRBD2|TRBV9|TRBJ2-1
CASRRGEQGRGEQFF
TGTGCCAGCAGGCGGGGGGAACAGGGTCGCGGTGAGCAGTTCTTC
>many|TRBD1|TRBV4-2|TRBJ2-3
CASSPGQGNTDTQYF
TGTGCCAGCAGCCCCGGACAGGGCAACACAGATACGCAGTATTTT
>many|TRBD2|TRBV12-3/TRBV12-4|TRBJ2-3
CASSLAGSTDTQYF
TGTGCCAGCAGTCTAGCGGGCAGCACAGATACGCAGTATTTT
>many|TRBD1|TRBV6-1|TRBJ1-5
CASIPDRNQPQHF
TGTGCCAGCATTCCGGACAGGAATCAGCCCCAGCATTTT
>.|.|TRBV12-3/TRBV12-4|TRBJ1-3
CASRGPGQHSENTLYF
TGTGCCAGCAGGGGTCCTGGACAGCACTCTGAAAACACCTTATATTTT
>.|TRBD2|TRBV5-1|TRBJ2-7
CASSLDASGKDEQYF
TGCGCCAGCAGCTTGGACGCTAGCGGGAAGGACGAGCAGTACTTC
>once|TRBD1|TRBV11-2|TRBJ1-1
CASSLAVGQGSTEAFF
TGTGCCAGCAGCTTAGCAGTGGGACAGGGGTCCACTGAGGCTTTCTTT
>many|TRBD2|TRBV11-2|TRBJ2-5
CASRAREAQETQYF
TGTGCCAGCAGGGCGCGGGAGGCACAAGAGACCCAGTACTTC
>few|TRBD2|TRBV28|TRBJ2-7
CASSLGREPHEQYF
TGTGCCAGCAGTTTGGGGCGGGAGCCCCACGAGCAGTACTTC
>.|.|TRBV11-2|TRBJ2-5
CANSLNRRETQYF
TGTGCCAACAGCTTAAATCGGAGAGAGACCCAGTACTTC
>.|.|TRBV6-2/TRBV6-3|TRBJ1-5
CASSYARGRQSQHF
TGTGCCAGCAGTTACGCGAGGGGACGTCAGTCCCAGCATTTT
>.|TRBD2|TRBV29-1|TRBJ2-3
CIAMTAGDTQYF
TGCATCGCGATGACAGCGGGAGATACGCAATATTTT
>.|TRBD2|TRBV12-3/TRBV12-4|TRBJ2-1
CASSLAATSGNERFF
TGTGCCAGCAGTTTAGCGGCGACTAGCGGGAATGAGCGGTTCTTC
>.|TRBD2|TRBV9|TRBJ2-1
CASSALGLAESYNEQFF
TGTGCCAGCAGCGCCTTGGGACTAGCCGAGTCCTACAATGAGCAGTTCTTC
>.|TRBD2|TRBV19|TRBJ2-3
CASSISGRALTDTQYF
TGTGCCAGTAGTATAAGCGGGAGGGCGCTTACAGATACGCAGTATTTT
>few|TRBD1|TRBV2|TRBJ1-1
CASRGQGRGMNTEAFF
TGTGCCAGCAGGGGACAGGGCCGAGGGATGAACACTGAAGCTTTCTTT
>many|.|TRBV28|TRBJ2-7
CASSKGSYEQYF
TGTGCCAGCAGTAAGGGCTCCTACGAGCAGTACTTC
>.|.|TRBV28|TRBJ1-1
CASSLGLGAGLLEAFF
TGTGCCAGCAGCCTAGGTTTGGGGGCGGGTCTCCTTGAAGCTTTCTTT
>.|.|TRBV2|TRBJ2-7
CASTRGTNSYEQYF
TGTGCCAGCACGAGGGGGACAAACTCCTACGAGCAGTACTTC
>.|.|TRBV28|TRBJ2-2
CASSSLGYTGELFF
TGTGCCAGCAGTTCCTTGGGATACACCGGGGAGCTGTTTTTT
>.|.|TRBV7-9|TRBJ1-5
CASSLSGGNQPQHF
TGTGCCAGCAGCTTATCAGGGGGCAATCAGCCCCAGCATTTT
>many|.|TRBV28|TRBJ1-5
CASSEPKPGGNQPQHF
TGTGCCAGCAGTGAACCGAAACCGGGGGGCAATCAGCCCCAGCATTTT
>medium-sized|.|TRBV11-2|TRBJ1-1
CASSLERGRRAFF
TGTGCCAGCAGCTTAGAGCGGGGGCGGCGAGCTTTCTTT
>.|TRBD2|TRBV24-1|TRBJ2-1
CATRRLAANEQFF
TGTGCCACCAGGAGACTAGCGGCCAATGAGCAGTTCTTC
>.|.|TRBV12-3/TRBV12-4|TRBJ1-1
CASSLDGRDTEAFF
TGTGCCAGCAGCCTGGACGGCAGGGACACTGAAGCTTTCTTT
>.|.|TRBV16|TRBJ2-1
CASSQLSLGTYNEQFF
TGTGCCAGCAGCCAATTATCGTTGGGGACCTACAATGAGCAGTTCTTC
>.|.|TRBV18|TRBJ2-1
CASSPTITGGNEQFF
TGTGCCAGCTCACCTACTATTACGGGTGGCAATGAGCAGTTCTTC
>many|.|TRBV4-2|TRBJ2-6
CASSPNEDGANVLTF
TGTGCCAGCAGCCCGAATGAAGATGGGGCCAACGTCCTGACTTTC
>many|.|TRBV29-1|TRBJ1-2
CSVWDNFYTF
TGCAGCGTATGGGACAACTTCTACACCTTC
>.|.|TRBV28|TRBJ2-1
CASSRTGRGYNEQFF
TGTGCCAGCAGTAGAACAGGGAGGGGGTACAATGAGCAGTTCTTC
>.|TRBD1|TRBV6-6|TRBJ1-1
CASNQMEGNRGTVAVF
TGTGCCAGCAATCAAATGGAGGGGAACAGGGGTACTGTAGCTGTCTTT
>.|TRBD2|TRBV11-2|TRBJ2-7
CASSLERWGLAMQYF
TGTGCCAGCAGTTTGGAGAGGTGGGGACTAGCGATGCAGTACTTC
>.|TRBD2|TRBV20-1|TRBJ2-5
CSASERERVQETQYF
TGCAGTGCTAGTGAGCGGGAGAGGGTCCAAGAGACCCAGTACTTC
>.|TRBD1|TRBV11-2|TRBJ2-3
CAGSLGTGANTDTQYF
TGTGCCGGCAGCTTAGGGACAGGGGCCAACACAGATACGCAGTATTTT
>.|.|TRBV20-1|TRBJ1-2
CSARDGAGRELYGYTF
TGCAGTGCTAGAGATGGCGCAGGGCGGGAGCTATATGGCTACACCTTC
>.|.|TRBV29-1|TRBJ2-3
CSVADRERMYF
TGCAGCGTGGCGGATAGGGAGAGAATGTACTTT
>many|TRBD1|TRBV12-3/TRBV12-4|TRBJ1-2
CASSPLGTGSIYGYTF
TGTGCCAGCAGTCCTCTCGGGACAGGTTCTATCTATGGCTACACCTTC
>.|.|TRBV29-1|TRBJ2-2
CSVRYTGELFF
TGCAGTGTCAGATACACCGGGGAGCTGTTTTTT